There are many counts of the clone carrying this TCR beta chain. These data are taken from a study of T cells in Graves' hyperthyroidism and ophthalmopathy. RNA transcripts provided the source from which TCR beta CDR3 regions were amplified. Researchers ran a first-round RT-PCR on the TCR CDR3 using the HTBI primer set. Each CDR3 protein gets one entry after TCRdb re-called the multiplex PCR reads with MiXCR. The sample has 400,000 to 550,000 distinct CDR3 sequences, roughly a quarter seen once. Uncontrolled infection, other autoimmune disease, pregnancy or lactation led to exclusion. This CDR3 is built from 15 residues. V lost 1 base and J 0 bases, leaving 9 bases between the germline ends. CDR1 MGHRA and CDR2 YSYEKL come from the germline V gene.

Input material: blood. The receptor was isolated from a woman aged 25 to 39 with Graves' ophthalmopathy. The gene calls are TRBV4-1 and TRBJ1-1; D possibly corresponds to TRBD1 (5 bases). This chain's CDR3 is CASSQGSGVNTEAFF. The CDR3 nucleotides are TGCGCCAGCAGCCAAGGGTCGGGGGTGAACACTGAAGCTTTCTTT.